This entry concerns a single TCR beta chain. Its antigen is still unknown. Measured with immunoSEQ multiplex PCR; TCRdb has only the in-frame clones, and not every one. The table has around 170,000 clones, roughly 93% seen once. These data are taken from a study of T cell responses to AZD1222 COVID-19 vaccine. Broader study findings: Sampling that yielded the repertoires occurred only after the peak T cell response. Unmutated variant regions reportedly attract nearly half of all spike-specific TCRs. Donor demographics were predominantly white British with a female majority; clonal diversity may be underestimated. Mapped onto spike, vaccine-associated CD4 TCRs spanned it and were dominant at 160-218 and 743-854.

Deletions cut 3 bases from V and 1 base from J, with 9 bases between. Germline V gene data show CDR1 as SEHNR and CDR2 as FQNEAQ (reference sequence). The CDR3 length is 14 residues. The TCR sequence derives from an adult in good health. This specimen consisted of peripheral blood, obtained on day 0 of AZD1222 vaccination. The V call is TRBV7-9, the J call TRBJ1-1; D is perhaps TRBD1 (5 bases). CDR3 in amino acids: CASSFLQGNTEAFF. Here the CDR3 DNA reads TGTGCCAGCAGCTTTCTCCAGGGGAACACTGAAGCTTTCTTT.